Each of the 3 T cell receptor beta chains below was sequenced from the same sample in a study of blood T cell repertoires in COVID-19. Assay used: immunoSEQ multiplex PCR; TCRdb lists only in-frame clones, some missing. Of 300,000 to 350,000 clones in the sample, more than 85% were seen once. The sample comprised PBMCs or T cells enriched from blood (not recorded which). The receptor source for this set is a woman in her 30s who had recovered from COVID-19.

The chain couples TRBV18 to TRBJ2-7, with D possibly being TRBD1 (6 bases). V lost 1 base, J lost 1 base, and 11 bases lay in between. The CDR3 has 15 residues. Germline V gene data show CDR1 as KGHSH and CDR2 as LQKENI. CDR3 sequence reads: CASSPQVGQSYEQYF. The CDR3 bases are TGTGCCAGCTCACCACAGGTAGGACAGTCCTACGAGCAGTACTTC.

The chain has TRBV24-1 and TRBJ1-2; D may be TRBD1 (6 bases). V shed 4 bases and J shed 3 bases, with 20 bases lying between them. CDR1 KGHDR and CDR2 SFDVKD come from the germline V gene. The CDR3 is made up of 17 amino acids. CDR3 region: CATSDRTQGHPHYGYTF. CDR3 nucleotides: TGTGCCACCAGTGACCGCACACAGGGCCACCCTCACTATGGCTACACCTTC.

This clone was detected only a few times. V is TRBV4-3 and J is TRBJ2-7; no definite D call. The CDR3 covers 13 residues. Germline V gene sequence: CDR1 LGHNA, CDR2 YSLEER. Trimming took 1 base from V and 3 from J, leaving 7 bases between them. CDR3 bases: TGCGCCAGCAGCCAAGGGGCCAGCTACGAGCAGTACTTC. The encoded protein is CASSQGASYEQYF.